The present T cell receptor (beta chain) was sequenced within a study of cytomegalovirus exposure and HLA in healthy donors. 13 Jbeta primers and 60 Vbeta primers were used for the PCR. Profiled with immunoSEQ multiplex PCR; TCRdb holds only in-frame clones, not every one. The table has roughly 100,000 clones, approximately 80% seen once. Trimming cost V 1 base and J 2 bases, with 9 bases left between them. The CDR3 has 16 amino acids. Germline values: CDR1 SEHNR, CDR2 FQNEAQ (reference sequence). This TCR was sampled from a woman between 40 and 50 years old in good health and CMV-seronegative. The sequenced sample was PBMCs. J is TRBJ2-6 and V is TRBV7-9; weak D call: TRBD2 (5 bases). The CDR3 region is CASSLGLGAGANVLTF. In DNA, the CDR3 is TGTGCCAGCAGCTTAGGTCTCGGGGCTGGGGCCAACGTCCTGACTTTC.